This is a list of T cell receptor beta chains from one sample in a study of naive and memory T cell subsets. TCRdb reprocessed the UMI-ligation and nested PCR reads via MiXCR and lists one record per CDR3 protein. The profile shows some 150,000 distinct CDR3 sequences, 15% to 20% of them singletons. Material for sequencing was naive CD4+ T cells from blood. Receptor source: a human donor in good health. CDR3s include the opening cysteine and the closing phenylalanine or tryptophan. D genes are given only for firm matches. Size is omitted from some rows. Given values are once, few, many or a class for expanded clones.

>.|.|TRBV12-3/TRBV12-4|TRBJ2-6
CASSLQARPGANVLTF
TGTGCCAGCAGTTTGCAAGCGCGCCCTGGGGCCAACGTCCTGACTTTC
>.|.|TRBV7-8|TRBJ2-1
CASSLARVRATYNEQFF
TGTGCCAGCAGCTTAGCTCGCGTCCGGGCGACCTACAATGAGCAGTTCTTC
>.|.|TRBV4-1|TRBJ1-4
CASSQRGPGTNEKLFF
TGCGCCAGCAGCCAACGTGGACCGGGGACTAATGAAAAACTGTTTTTT
>.|.|TRBV6-2/TRBV6-3|TRBJ2-1
CASSYVGVGEQFF
TGTGCCAGCAGTTACGTGGGCGTGGGTGAGCAGTTCTTC
>TRBD1|once|TRBV12-3/TRBV12-4|TRBJ1-1
CASSNRQGAQNTEAFF
TGTGCCAGCAGCAATAGACAGGGGGCCCAGAACACTGAAGCTTTCTTT
>.|.|TRBV6-5|TRBJ2-3
CASSYSIYLESATDTQYF
TGTGCCAGCAGTTACTCGATCTATCTTGAAAGCGCCACAGATACGCAGTATTTT
>.|.|TRBV12-3/TRBV12-4|TRBJ1-4
CASRPTGPTGEKLFF
TGTGCCAGCAGACCTACAGGCCCGACTGGTGAAAAACTGTTTTTT
>.|few|TRBV5-6|TRBJ2-5
CASSVQGPETQYF
TGTGCCAGCAGCGTACAGGGCCCAGAGACCCAGTACTTC
>TRBD1|few|TRBV29-1|TRBJ2-3
CSVASGTASTDTQYF
TGCAGCGTGGCCTCCGGGACAGCAAGCACAGATACGCAGTATTTT
>.|.|TRBV30|TRBJ1-1
CAWSYRVEAFF
TGTGCCTGGAGTTACCGGGTTGAAGCTTTCTTT
>.|.|TRBV10-3|TRBJ2-3
CAISEQSLGAFPDTQYF
TGTGCCATCAGTGAGCAATCTCTGGGGGCATTTCCGGATACGCAGTATTTT
>TRBD1|many|TRBV6-5|TRBJ1-6
CASNDRASRSPLHF
TGTGCCAGCAACGACAGGGCCAGCCGTTCACCCCTCCACTTT
>.|.|TRBV12-3/TRBV12-4|TRBJ1-2
CASSSRYGYTF
TGTGCCAGCAGTTCCCGCTATGGCTACACCTTC